This TCR beta chain stems from a study of blood T cell repertoires in COVID-19. Study as a whole: PBMCs, B-cell-depleted T cells, or T cells were the source of the cDNA or gDNA that made up the material.

Here immunoSEQ multiplex PCR was the method, and the copy in TCRdb shows in-frame clones only, minus some. The top ten hold around 2.3% of the sample, which has 150,000 to 250,000 clones, approximately 90% seen once. CDR1 is MNHEY and CDR2 is SVGEGT in the germline V gene. With V trimmed by 6 bases and J by 15 bases, 9 bases remained unmatched. The CDR3 consists of 12 residues. Participants, about 18 to 90 years old, spanned approximately 25 US areas. Cohort assignment relied on participant-reported clinical history. In Cohort 3, a recovered donor had either two negative PCRs, clearance, or symptom resolution.

The sequenced sample was PBMCs or T cells enriched from blood (not recorded which). This chain connects TRBV6-2 or TRBV6-3 to TRBJ2-3; 10 bases line up with TRBD1. The receptor's source is a woman in her twenties or thirties who had recovered from COVID-19. In DNA, the CDR3 is TGTGCCAGCAGCAATCCGGGACAGGGGCTATATTTT. Protein: CASSNPGQGLYF.